This T cell receptor beta chain was sequenced for a study of T cells after yellow fever vaccination. TCRdb redid the calling of the 5' RACE reads with MiXCR, one entry per CDR3 protein. The sample lists 450,000 to 600,000 distinct CDR3 sequences, roughly 14% occurring once. This CDR3 spans 16 amino acids. V was clipped by 2 bases and J by 2 bases; unmatched bases: 1. Germline-derived CDR1 and CDR2 are LGHDT and YNNKEL (reference sequence). The receptor was isolated from a young man who received the YFV17D yellow fever vaccine. The sample was PBMCs, taken on the day of the yellow fever booster vaccination. The V and J genes are TRBV3-1 and TRBJ2-5; TRBD2 matches at 14 bases. The CDR3 here is CASSQRLAGGQETQYF. The CDR3 coding sequence is TGTGCCAGCAGCCAACGACTAGCGGGAGGGCAAGAGACCCAGTACTTC.